The 27 T cell receptor beta chains in this list originate from one sample, sequenced in a study of early T cells in non-severe SARS-CoV-2 infection (dated by TCRdb to the early 2020s). The library was generated by 5' RACE. Instrument on record: NextSeq 500. In TCRdb, the public reads were trimmed at Q25 with fastp and aligned with MiXCR, with productive beta chains retained. Identical CDR3 proteins give one entry, which carries the most common genes and DNA. Present in this sample are tens of thousands of distinct CDR3 sequences, roughly 5% of which were seen just once. Together, the top ten hold over 6% of the sample. The sample was whole blood, taken at baseline. Receptors originate from an adult who was a healthcare worker with PCR-confirmed SARS-CoV-2 infection or an uninfected control (not recorded which).

The J gene is TRBJ2-7, the V gene TRBV12-3 or TRBV12-4; D uncertain. This CDR3 is built from 14 residues. Trimming cost V 3 bases and J 0 bases, with 9 bases left between them. CDR3 loop: CASSFGSSSYEQYF. CDR3 DNA sequence: TGTGCCAGCAGTTTCGGCAGCAGCTCCTACGAGCAGTACTTC.

In this sample, this clonotype turned up many times. This chain uses TRBV11-3 with TRBJ2-1, with TRBD2 identical over 11 bases. In germline, CDR1 is SGHNT, CDR2 YENEEA. This CDR3 has 17 residues. Germline trimming cut 6 bases from V and 0 bases from J; bases unmatched to any gene: 7. As DNA, the CDR3 is TGTGCCAGCAGTCCGACTAGCGGGGTGGGCTCCTACAATGAGCAGTTCTTC. Encoded protein: CASSPTSGVGSYNEQFF.

This clonotype was observed many times. V is TRBV6-5 and J is TRBJ2-1; D could derive from TRBD1 or TRBD2 (5 bases each). Deletions cut 4 bases from V and 6 bases from J, with 7 bases between. The CDR3 is 12 amino acids. Germline lookup yields CDR1 MNHEY and CDR2 SVGAGI. DNA for the CDR3: TGTGCCAGCAGTTCTGGGACCAATGAGCAGTTCTTC. Protein sequence: CASSSGTNEQFF.

This clonotype was detected many times. The chain is built from TRBV28 and TRBJ2-3; D may be TRBD2 (6 bases). Germline CDR1 MDHEN, CDR2 SYDVKM. V lost 11 bases and J 1 base, leaving 22 bases between the germline ends. This CDR3 spans 16 amino acids. DNA of the CDR3: TGTGCCGGGGTAGCGGCTCTTCGGGCCCGCACAGATACGCAGTATTTT. As protein: CAGVAALRARTDTQYF.

This clonotype has a count of ten or more. The chain joins TRBV24-1 to TRBJ1-5; no reliable D call. V was shortened by 4 bases and J by 0 bases, with 6 bases between the two germline ends. Germline V gene sequence: CDR1 KGHDR, CDR2 SFDVKD. The CDR3 covers 14 residues. CDR3 nucleotides: TGTGCCACCAGTGACCGCTTTAGCAATCAGCCCCAGCATTTT. Amino acid sequence: CATSDRFSNQPQHF.

This clonotype occurred many times. The rearrangement links TRBV10-3 to TRBJ1-3; no clear D. V gave up 11 bases and J gave up 4 bases, with 9 bases separating them. The CDR3 covers 11 residues. In germline, CDR1 is ENHRY, CDR2 SYGVKD. The CDR3 nucleotides read TGTGCCGCCAGCGGGGGAAACACCATATATTTT. Its translation: CAASGGNTIYF.

This clonotype was seen many times. The rearrangement joins TRBV4-3 to TRBJ1-2; no reliable D call. Trimming shortened V by 3 bases and J by 2 bases, and 13 bases separated the two germline ends. CDR3 length equals 15 residues. The germline gives CDR1 LGHNA, CDR2 YSLEER. In nucleotides, the CDR3 is TGCGCCAGCAGCCACGAGGTCCAGGCCAACTATGGCTACACCTTC. This translates into CASSHEVQANYGYTF.

This clonotype has at least ten counts. V gene TRBV20-1 combines with J gene TRBJ1-2, with 9 bases matching TRBD1. Per germline, CDR1 DFQATT and CDR2 SNEGSKA (reference sequence). J lost 8 bases, V lost 1 base, and 11 bases had no gene match. There are 15 residues in the CDR3. In nucleotides, the CDR3 is TGCAGTGCTAGAGGCCCCCGGGACAGGGTCGAGGGCTACACCTTC. Its protein product is CSARGPRDRVEGYTF.

This clonotype was counted many times. The chain links TRBV7-2 to TRBJ2-2, with D hard to call. The ends were cut back, 0 bases at V and 4 bases at J, with 12 bases in the middle. The germline CDR1 and CDR2 sequences are SGHTA and FQGNSA. The CDR3 is made up of 16 amino acids. CDR3 amino acids: CASSLAKGPVTGELFF. The CDR3 coding sequence is TGTGCCAGCAGCTTAGCGAAGGGCCCGGTCACCGGGGAGCTGTTTTTT. Full variable domain (remainder filled in from reference TRBV7-2 and TRBJ2-2): GAGVSQSPSNKVTEKGKDVELRCDPISGHTALYWYRQSLGQGLEFLIYFQGNSAPDKSGLPSDRFSAERTGGSVSTLTIQRTQQEDSAVYLCASSLAKGPVTGELFFGEGSRLTVL.

The sample holds many counts of this clonotype. The genes are TRBV6-1 and TRBJ2-7, with 7 bases identical to TRBD1. In germline, CDR1 is MNHNS, CDR2 SASEGT. J was trimmed by 2 bases and V by 1 base; bases with no gene match: 14. This CDR3 spans 18 amino acids. The CDR3 sequence is CASSEDERGRADTYEQYF. The CDR3 DNA reads as TGTGCCAGCAGTGAAGATGAAAGGGGGCGAGCGGACACCTACGAGCAGTACTTC.

This clonotype came up many times. This rearrangement joins TRBV5-4 to TRBJ2-1; TRBD1 might be the D (6 bases). The CDR3 has 14 amino acids. V was trimmed by 0 bases and J by 3 bases, leaving 7 bases between them. Germline assignment: CDR1 SGHNT and CDR2 YYREEE (reference sequence). The DNA of the CDR3 is TGTGCCAGCAGCTTGGACAGGGACTACAATGAGCAGTTCTTC. Encoded protein: CASSLDRDYNEQFF. Together with reference TRBV5-4 and TRBJ2-1, the CDR3 gives the full variable domain: ETGVTQSPTHLIKTRGQQVTLRCSSQSGHNTVSWYQQALGQGPQFIFQYYREEENGRGNFPPRFSGLQFPNYSSELNVNALELDDSALYLCASSLDRDYNEQFFGPGTRLTVL.

This clonotype was observed many times. The V and J genes are TRBV7-9 and TRBJ2-3, with 7 positions matching TRBD1. Germline V lookup: CDR1 SEHNR, CDR2 FQNEAQ (reference sequence). The CDR3 consists of 13 residues. Trimming cost V 4 bases and J 6 bases; bases outside gene matches: 4. The CDR3 is CASSSRGPDTQYF. CDR3 bases: TGTGCCAGCAGCTCTAGGGGGCCGGATACGCAGTATTTT. Using reference TRBV7-9 and TRBJ2-3 for the parts outside the CDR3, the full variable domain is DTGVSQNPRHKITKRGQNVTFRCDPISEHNRLYWYRQTLGQGPEFLTYFQNEAQLEKSRLLSDRFSAERPKGSFSTLEIQRTEQGDSAMYLCASSSRGPDTQYFGPGTRLTVL.

J is TRBJ2-2 and V is TRBV7-9, with D uncertain. Germline V lookup: CDR1 SEHNR, CDR2 FQNEAQ (reference sequence). CDR3 length: 12 residues. V was shortened by 5 bases and J by 9 bases, with 10 bases between the two germline ends. CDR3 region: CASSRRRWELFF. In nucleotides, the CDR3 is TGTGCCAGCAGCCGACGGCGGTGGGAGCTGTTTTTT.

At least ten counts were recorded for this clonotype. The rearrangement links TRBV6-1 to TRBJ2-7, with TRBD2 matching over 8 bases. J gave up 4 bases and V 2 bases, and 7 bases lay outside the gene matches. CDR1 MNHNS and CDR2 SASEGT come from the germline V gene. The CDR3 sequence is 15 residues long. The CDR3 nucleotides are TGTGCCAGCAGTGAATGGGCGGGAGGTTTGTACGAGCAGTACTTC. This translates into CASSEWAGGLYEQYF.

At least ten counts were recorded for this clonotype. The genes are TRBV20-1 and TRBJ2-7, with D hard to call. CDR3 length: 14 residues. V lost 5 bases and J 2 bases, leaving 16 bases between the germline ends. Germline V gives CDR1 DFQATT, CDR2 SNEGSKA (reference sequence). CDR3 in amino acids: CSAAQPRATYEQYF. In nucleotides, the CDR3 is TGCAGTGCTGCACAACCTCGGGCGACCTACGAGCAGTACTTC.

In this sample, this clonotype turned up many times. The V and J genes are TRBV12-3 or TRBV12-4 and TRBJ1-5; no clear D. V was pared by 1 base and J by 0 bases, with 16 bases between. This CDR3 contains 18 residues. As DNA, the CDR3 is TGTGCCAGCAGTTTAGGGGCACGATTTGGAGATAGCAATCAGCCCCAGCATTTT. It translates to CASSLGARFGDSNQPQHF.

This clonotype was observed at least ten times. The chain couples TRBV6-5 to TRBJ2-3; 13 bases are shared with TRBD2. V gave up 6 bases and J gave up 4 bases; unmatched junction bases: 13. The germline gives CDR1 MNHEY, CDR2 SVGAGI. The CDR3 length is 18 residues. The CDR3 nucleotides read TGTGCCAGCAGCTCCCTTGGACTAGCGGGAGAGCCCCCAGATACGCAGTATTTT. Encoded protein: CASSSLGLAGEPPDTQYF.

This clonotype showed up many times. V and J are TRBV29-1 and TRBJ2-3; 11 bases fit TRBD2. Per germline, CDR1 SQVTM and CDR2 ANQGSEA. The CDR3 contains 16 residues. Trimming removed 7 bases from V and 0 bases from J; junction bases left unmatched: 9. CDR3 nucleotides: TGCAGCGGAAAGGGACTAGCGGAGTCTAGCACAGATACGCAGTATTTT. It codes for CSGKGLAESSTDTQYF.

This clonotype was observed many times. This chain joins TRBV2 and TRBJ2-1; TRBD2 aligns across 7 bases. Germline V gene sequence: CDR1 SNHLY, CDR2 FYNNEI. Trimming at V came to 10 bases and at J to 10 bases, leaving 7 bases not matched to a gene. This CDR3 comprises 11 residues. CDR3 sequence (DNA): TGTGCCACCCCCGGGAGGCGAGAGCAGTTCTTC. Its protein product is CATPGRREQFF. The entire variable domain, with the rest obtained from reference TRBV2 and TRBJ2-1, is as follows: EPEVTQTPSHQVTQMGQEVILRCVPISNHLYFYWYRQILGQKVEFLVSFYNNEISEKSEIFDDQFSVERPDGSNFTLKIRSTKLEDSAMYFCATPGRREQFFGPGTRLTVL.

This clonotype was observed at least ten times. This rearrangement joins TRBV20-1 to TRBJ1-5, with TRBD1 identical over 8 bases. CDR3 length equals 14 residues. Germline V gene lookup returns CDR1 DFQATT and CDR2 SNEGSKA (reference sequence). V was clipped by 6 bases and J by 2 bases; unmatched bases: 6. The CDR3 DNA sequence: TGCAGTGCAATAATGGGACAGGGCAATCAGCCCCAGCATTTT. Its protein product is CSAIMGQGNQPQHF.

This clonotype occurred many times. In DNA, the CDR3 is TGTGCCAGCAGCCAGGGACTAGCGCGCTACAATGAGCAGTTCTTC. Translated: CASSQGLARYNEQFF. V gene TRBV3-1 combines with J gene TRBJ2-1, with 10 positions matching TRBD2. CDR3 length: 15 residues. V trimming: 3 bases; J trimming: 3 bases; junction bases outside the gene matches: 2. Germline CDR1 LGHDT, CDR2 YNNKEL (reference sequence).

This clonotype was observed many times. The chain links TRBV5-1 to TRBJ2-1; tentatively, D is TRBD2 (5 bases). Germline CDR1 SGHRS, CDR2 YFSETQ. V was trimmed by 2 bases and J by 6 bases, leaving 15 bases between them. CDR3 length: 15 residues. The CDR3 DNA reads as TGCGCCAGCAGCTTAGGACTTGGTCCGGGCAATGAGCAGTTCTTC. This sequence encodes CASSLGLGPGNEQFF.

This clonotype was observed many times. V and J are TRBV4-2 and TRBJ2-2; D perhaps matches TRBD2 (6 bases). The CDR3 covers 14 residues. Trimming removed 4 bases from V and 3 bases from J, with 9 bases in between. Germline assignment: CDR1 LGHNA and CDR2 YNFKEQ. The CDR3 sequence: CASSLADYTGELFF. The CDR3 DNA reads as TGTGCCAGCAGCCTAGCGGATTACACCGGGGAGCTGTTTTTT.

V and J are TRBV7-9 and TRBJ2-1, with 7 bases aligning to TRBD2. Per the germline V gene, CDR1 is SEHNR and CDR2 is FQNEAQ (reference sequence). The CDR3 consists of 16 residues. The trim removed 5 bases at V and 4 bases at J, leaving 11 bases unmatched. The CDR3 DNA follows: TGTGCCAGCAGCCCTGGGAGGGGATTCCTTTACAATGAGCAGTTCTTC. Its protein is CASSPGRGFLYNEQFF.

This clonotype was recorded many times. The CDR3 nucleotides are TGCAGCGCCGGGGGTGGCCGGGCCCACGGAGATGAGCAGTTCTTC. Encoded protein: CSAGGGRAHGDEQFF. The chain has TRBV29-1 and TRBJ2-1, with a weak D call TRBD2 (6 bases). V lost 7 bases and J lost 8, with 24 bases in between. CDR1 is SQVTM and CDR2 is ANQGSEA in the germline V gene. This CDR3 contains 15 residues.

There are many counts of this clonotype. The rearrangement links TRBV9 to TRBJ1-1; D unresolved. CDR1 and CDR2 from the germline V gene are SGDLS and YYNGEE. The CDR3 is 14 amino acids. Trimming pared 0 bases from V and 0 bases from J, leaving 6 bases between. The CDR3 bases are TGTGCCAGCAGCGTAGAGGCCTTGAACACTGAAGCTTTCTTT. It encodes CASSVEALNTEAFF.

This clonotype was seen repeatedly, ten times or more. The gene calls are TRBV6-5 and TRBJ2-3, with TRBD1 matching 9 bases. Germline V gene lookup returns CDR1 MNHEY and CDR2 SVGAGI. Trimming cost V 7 bases and J 3 bases; bases outside gene matches: 8. The CDR3 length is 15 residues. CDR3 residues: CASIDPGTGTDTQYF. In nucleotides, the CDR3 is TGTGCCAGCATCGACCCCGGGACAGGGACAGATACGCAGTATTTT.